Following are 28 T cell receptor beta chains from one sample sequenced in a study of blood T cell repertoires in COVID-19. Clones were sequenced by immunoSEQ multiplex PCR, and TCRdb holds only the in-frame ones, with some missing. Counted here are approximately 260,000 clones, approximately 85% occurring once; the ten biggest clones make up about 10%. Sample: peripheral blood. The origin of the receptors is a woman in her 70s with acute or convalescent COVID-19.

There are a few counts of this clone. This CDR3 reads CASSFFGRPEAFF. The CDR3 nucleotides read TGTGCCAGCAGTTTTTTCGGGAGGCCTGAAGCTTTCTTT. The chain joins TRBV27 to TRBJ1-1; D call uncertain. Germline CDR1 and CDR2: MNHEY and SMNVEV (reference sequence). CDR3 length: 13 amino acids. V lost 3 bases and J 6 bases, leaving 11 bases between the germline ends.

The table lists this clone with a count of one. This chain connects TRBV19 to TRBJ1-2; 8 bases align to TRBD1. Trimming cost V 8 bases and J 7 bases; bases outside gene matches: 9. Germline V gives CDR1 LNHDA, CDR2 SQIVND (reference sequence). CDR3 length equals 13 residues. The CDR3 DNA sequence: TGTGCCAGTGGCCGGGGACAGGTTGTTGGCTACACCTTC. As protein: CASGRGQVVGYTF.

This rearrangement joins TRBV3-1 (or the pseudogene TRBV3-2) to TRBJ1-1, with D possibly matching TRBD1 (5 bases). The CDR3 spans 15 residues. Trimming cost V 1 base and J 0 bases, with 9 bases left between them. Germline CDR1 reads LGHDT; CDR2 reads YNNKEL (reference sequence). Written as DNA, the CDR3 is TGTGCCAGCAGCCAAGGACAGCTCATGAACACTGAAGCTTTCTTT. Amino acid sequence: CASSQGQLMNTEAFF.

The chain employs TRBV24-1 and TRBJ2-5, with D possibly TRBD2 on 6 matching bases. Trimming took off 4 bases at V and 4 bases at J, with 15 bases between the two ends. Germline CDR1 reads KGHDR; CDR2 reads SFDVKD. This CDR3 has 15 residues. The chain's CDR3 is CATSDPRLVGETQYF. In DNA form, the CDR3 reads TGTGCCACCAGTGACCCGAGACTAGTAGGAGAGACCCAGTACTTC.

The genes are TRBV20-1 and TRBJ1-1; D ambiguous. This CDR3 has 11 residues. CDR1 DFQATT and CDR2 SNEGSKA come from the germline V gene (reference sequence). CDR3 amino acids: CAGSSNTEAFF. The CDR3, as DNA: TGCGCCGGGTCCTCGAACACTGAAGCTTTCTTT.

The chain employs TRBV10-3 and TRBJ2-3, with D perhaps matching TRBD1 (7 bases). The CDR3 has 12 amino acids. V lost 11 bases, J lost 4 bases, and 13 bases lay in between. CDR1 is ENHRY, CDR2 SYGVKD, per germline. The CDR3 region has the DNA TGTGCCGCCAGCAGGGGGGCAGATACGCAGTATTTT. Its protein product is CAASRGADTQYF.

The rearrangement joins TRBV5-4 to TRBJ2-7; D is unresolved. Trimming pared 1 base from V and 1 base from J, leaving 3 bases between. This CDR3 comprises 12 residues. CDR1 is SGHNT and CDR2 is YYREEE in the germline V gene (reference sequence). CDR3 coding DNA: TGTGCCAGCAGCTTGCGGTCCTACGAGCAGTACTTC. Its protein product is CASSLRSYEQYF.

This chain uses TRBV15 with TRBJ1-3, with 8 bases that match TRBD1. After removal of 4 bases from V and 4 bases from J, the junction contained 9 bases not matched to a gene. The CDR3 totals 16 residues. Looked up from germline, CDR1 is LNHNV and CDR2 is YYDKDF (reference sequence). The CDR3 nucleotides are TGTGCCACCAGCACCCTGGACAGGGCAAGCGGAAACACCATATATTTT. This sequence encodes CATSTLDRASGNTIYF.

This clone occurred a few times. The chain has TRBV21-1 and TRBJ1-1; the table's D call, TRBD1, has no DNA check behind it. TRBV21-1 has pseudogene status. This CDR3 spans 17 amino acids. CDR3: CASSDTGPRWANTEAFF. The DNA of the CDR3 is TGTGCCAGCAGCGACACAGGGCCTCGGTGGGCTAACACTGAAGCTTTCTTT.

CDR3 in DNA: TGTGCCAGCAGCTCTGGCGGGGCGGGCACTGAAGCTTTCTTT. This sequence encodes CASSSGGAGTEAFF. The V call is TRBV5-5, the J call TRBJ1-1; tentatively, D is TRBD1 (5 bases). The CDR3 runs 14 residues. The V gene lost 3 bases and the J gene lost 4 bases, with 13 bases spanning the gap. Germline lookup yields CDR1 SGHKS and CDR2 YYEKEE (reference sequence).

This clone was detected a few times. This chain links TRBV3-1 (or the pseudogene TRBV3-2) with TRBJ1-6, with D hard to call. V gave up 1 base and J gave up 4 bases, with 5 bases separating them. The CDR3 loop spans 14 amino acids. Germline loops: CDR1 LGHDT, CDR2 YNNKEL (reference sequence). The CDR3: CASSQGSYNSPLHF. In nucleotides, the CDR3 is TGTGCCAGCAGCCAAGGTAGTTATAATTCACCCCTCCACTTT.

Worth noting for this clone: Other DNA sequences in this sample translate to the same CDR3. This CDR3 reads CASSSGQGGGYTF. CDR3 coding DNA: TGTGCCAGCAGTTCCGGACAGGGAGGTGGCTACACCTTC. The chain has TRBV28 and TRBJ1-2; 8 bases align to TRBD1. V lost 4 bases and J lost 7; bases outside the gene matches: 5. There are 13 residues in the CDR3. CDR1 is MDHEN and CDR2 is SYDVKM in the germline V gene.

The CDR3: CASRGQGVIGSGANVLTF. As DNA, the CDR3 is TGTGCTAGTAGGGGGCAAGGTGTAATCGGCTCTGGGGCCAACGTCCTGACTTTC. This chain joins TRBV12-5 and TRBJ2-6, with TRBD1 matching 7 bases. Germline V gives CDR1 LGHNT, CDR2 FRNRAP. The CDR3 has 18 amino acids. V was pared by 8 bases and J by 0 bases, with 13 bases of the junction left unmatched.

The chain has TRBV6-5 and TRBJ2-7; 9 bases are a match to TRBD1. Trimming took 5 bases from V and 3 from J; bases not matched to a gene: 5. This CDR3 has 14 amino acids. Germline CDR1 and CDR2: MNHEY and SVGAGI. In DNA form, the CDR3 reads TGTGCCAGCAGTACCGGGACAGGGATCTACGAGCAGTACTTC. Translating gives CASSTGTGIYEQYF.

The count of this clone is one. J is TRBJ2-5 and V is TRBV2, with TRBD2 matching 9 bases. The V gene end was trimmed by 0 bases and the J gene end by 9 bases; junction bases not matched to a gene: 14. The CDR3 loop spans 17 amino acids. CDR1 is SNHLY and CDR2 is FYNNEI in the germline V gene. CDR3 residues: CASSEAWGSGGLGAQYF. Written as DNA, the CDR3 is TGTGCCAGCAGTGAAGCATGGGGTAGCGGGGGCCTCGGGGCCCAGTACTTC.

This chain joins TRBV6-5 and TRBJ1-1; 11 positions agree with TRBD1. This CDR3 has 14 residues. Germline lookup yields CDR1 MNHEY and CDR2 SVGAGI. V dropped 6 bases and J dropped 5; count of bases not matched to a gene: 5. The CDR3 loop reads CASSRGQGDTEAFF. CDR3 bases: TGTGCCAGCAGCAGGGGACAGGGGGATACTGAAGCTTTCTTT.

This rearrangement joins TRBV5-4 to TRBJ2-3, with 9 bases matching TRBD2. The CDR3 consists of 16 residues. Germline-derived CDR1 and CDR2 are SGHNT and YYREEE (reference sequence). The V and J ends lost 1 base and 5 bases, in that order; junction bases with no gene match: 8. For the CDR3, the DNA is TGTGCCAGCAGCTTGCCTGGCGGGGGGGCCGAAGATACGCAGTATTTT. Translated, it gives CASSLPGGGAEDTQYF.

This clone was observed a handful of times. This chain uses TRBV6-5 with TRBJ1-6; D unresolved. The germline V gene encodes CDR1 MNHEY and CDR2 SVGAGI. This CDR3 comprises 12 residues. The V end was cut by 6 bases, the J end by 7 bases, with 7 bases between. The DNA of the CDR3 is TGTGCCAGCAGACTAGGGAATTCACCCCTCCACTTT. This gives the protein CASRLGNSPLHF.

In this sample, this clone turned up a few times. V is TRBV5-6 and J is TRBJ1-1, with 9 bases matching TRBD1. Germline CDR1 is SGHDT and CDR2 is YYEEEE. Trimming cost V 0 bases and J 4 bases; bases outside gene matches: 4. This CDR3 has 15 amino acids. The CDR3 DNA follows: TGTGCCAGCAGCTTGGGGGTGGGACAGGGCACTGAAGCTTTCTTT. It encodes CASSLGVGQGTEAFF.

In the case of this clone: The same CDR3 can be traced to other DNA sequences in this sample. The V and J genes are TRBV5-1 and TRBJ1-2, with TRBD1 matching 8 bases. The V segment lost 3 bases and the J segment 1 base; nucleotides outside the gene matches: 2. This CDR3 has 14 amino acids. Germline CDR1 SGHRS, CDR2 YFSETQ. CDR3 region: CASSSTGDNYGYTF. The CDR3 bases are TGCGCCAGCAGCTCGACAGGGGATAACTATGGCTACACCTTC.

In DNA, the CDR3 is TGTGCCACCAGCAGGGAGACAGGCGGTCACTATGGCTACACCTTC. This gives the protein CATSRETGGHYGYTF. This sequence joins TRBV15 and TRBJ1-2; D may be TRBD1 (6 bases). CDR1 is LNHNV, CDR2 YYDKDF, per germline (reference sequence). The CDR3 loop spans 15 amino acids. V was clipped by 3 bases and J by 3 bases, with 14 bases between them.

The V call is TRBV24-1, the J call TRBJ1-2, with 12 bases matching TRBD1. This CDR3 region has 17 residues. After removal of 5 bases from V and 3 bases from J, the junction contained 9 bases not matched to a gene. In germline, CDR1 is KGHDR, CDR2 SFDVKD. The chain's CDR3 is CATSASPGTGGDYGYTF. The CDR3 DNA follows: TGTGCCACCAGTGCCTCTCCCGGGACAGGGGGCGACTATGGCTACACCTTC.

The rearrangement links TRBV3-1 (or the pseudogene TRBV3-2) to TRBJ1-2; 11 positions match TRBD1. J lost 4 bases, V lost 1 base, and 5 bases had no gene match. The CDR3 contains 16 residues. Per germline, CDR1 LGHDT and CDR2 YNNKEL (reference sequence). Here the CDR3 reads CASSQGTGGGSYGYTF. As DNA, the CDR3 is TGTGCCAGCAGCCAAGGGACAGGGGGCGGAAGCTATGGCTACACCTTC.

This clone was counted between two and nine times. The chain joins TRBV13 to TRBJ1-6; TRBD1 aligns across 9 bases. Trimming cost V 2 bases and J 7 bases; bases outside gene matches: 12. Germline V gene lookup returns CDR1 PRHDT and CDR2 FYEKMQ (reference sequence). The CDR3 runs 18 residues. CDR3 loop: CASSLRGTGKKENSPLHF. The CDR3 DNA reads as TGTGCCAGCAGCTTACGAGGGACAGGGAAAAAGGAAAATTCACCCCTCCACTTT.

The chain joins TRBV30 to TRBJ2-2; the match to TRBD1 covers 7 bases. This CDR3 spans 16 amino acids. With V trimmed by 4 bases and J by 2 bases, 10 bases remained unmatched. Germline assignment: CDR1 GTSNPN and CDR2 SVGIG (reference sequence). CDR3: CAWTGTAKRNTGELFF. CDR3 nucleotides: TGTGCCTGGACTGGGACAGCCAAGCGTAACACCGGGGAGCTGTTTTTT.

J is TRBJ2-1 and V is TRBV24-1, with D perhaps matching TRBD2 (6 bases). The germline V and J ends were trimmed by 4 bases and 3 bases, with 12 bases remaining between them. CDR1 is KGHDR, CDR2 SFDVKD, per germline. The length of the CDR3 is 15 residues. In DNA, the CDR3 is TGTGCCACCAGTGACGCGGGACTGGACTACAATGAGCAGTTCTTC. Protein sequence: CATSDAGLDYNEQFF.

This sequence joins TRBV18 and TRBJ2-6; maybe TRBD2 (6 bases). The length of the CDR3 is 17 residues. From germline, CDR1 is KGHSH and CDR2 LQKENI. V dropped 2 bases and J dropped 0 bases, with 11 bases sitting between them. The CDR3 coding sequence is TGTGCCAGCTCACCAACAGCCGGGAGCTCTGGGGCCAACGTCCTGACTTTC. As protein: CASSPTAGSSGANVLTF.

This clone was counted once. The chain recombines TRBV7-9 with TRBJ1-1, with TRBD1 identical over 9 bases. CDR1 and CDR2 from the germline V gene are SEHNR and FQNEAQ (reference sequence). There are 13 residues in the CDR3. V lost 3 bases, J lost 11 bases, and 7 bases stayed unmatched. CDR3 sequence (DNA): TGTGCCAGCAGCTTCACAGGGGGCCGGGGGGCTTTCTTT. It encodes CASSFTGGRGAFF.